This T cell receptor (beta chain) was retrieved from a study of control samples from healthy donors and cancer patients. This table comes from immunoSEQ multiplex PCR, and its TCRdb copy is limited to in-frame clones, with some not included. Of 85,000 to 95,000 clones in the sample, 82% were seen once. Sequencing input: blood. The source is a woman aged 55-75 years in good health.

The CDR3 DNA sequence: TGTGCCAGCAGCTCGGTAGGGAACACCGGGGAGCTGTTTTTT. This codes for CASSSVGNTGELFF. The rearrangement joins TRBV5-6 to TRBJ2-2; D call uncertain. Trimming removed 3 bases from V and 1 base from J, with 7 bases in between. The CDR3 consists of 14 residues. Germline V gene data show CDR1 as SGHDT and CDR2 as YYEEEE.